This section outlines one TCR beta chain sequence together with its context. The data stem from a study of CD8 T cells in ankylosing spondylitis. Per the germline V gene, CDR1 is SEHNR and CDR2 is FQNEAQ (reference sequence). The CDR3 loop spans 14 amino acids. V shed 7 bases, J shed 4 bases, and the junction held 7 bases outside the gene matches. One entry per CDR3 protein results from TCRdb running MiXCR on the 5' RACE reads. The sample holds about 360,000 distinct CDR3 sequences, roughly 14% seen once. The chain joins TRBV7-9 to TRBJ1-2; 9 nucleotides align to TRBD1. The TCR originated in a male donor with ankylosing spondylitis or in good health (not recorded which). The sample consisted of blood, either unsorted or a sorted T cell fraction (not recorded which). The CDR3 region has the DNA TGTGCCAGCATCAAACAGGGGGCCGGCTATGGCTACACCTTC. This codes for CASIKQGAGYGYTF.